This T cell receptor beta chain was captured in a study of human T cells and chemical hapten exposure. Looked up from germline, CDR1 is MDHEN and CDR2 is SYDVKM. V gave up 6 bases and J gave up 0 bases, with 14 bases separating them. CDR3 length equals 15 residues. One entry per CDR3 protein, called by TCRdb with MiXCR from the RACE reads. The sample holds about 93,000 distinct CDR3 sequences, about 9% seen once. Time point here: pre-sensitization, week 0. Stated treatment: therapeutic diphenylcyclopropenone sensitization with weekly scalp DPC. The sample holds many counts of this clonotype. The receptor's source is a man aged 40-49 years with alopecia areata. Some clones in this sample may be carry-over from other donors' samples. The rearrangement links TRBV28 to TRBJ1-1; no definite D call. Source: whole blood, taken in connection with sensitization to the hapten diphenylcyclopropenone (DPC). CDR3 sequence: CASSPVVQLNTEAFF. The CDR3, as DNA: TGTGCCAGCAGCCCTGTGGTTCAGCTGAACACTGAAGCTTTCTTT.